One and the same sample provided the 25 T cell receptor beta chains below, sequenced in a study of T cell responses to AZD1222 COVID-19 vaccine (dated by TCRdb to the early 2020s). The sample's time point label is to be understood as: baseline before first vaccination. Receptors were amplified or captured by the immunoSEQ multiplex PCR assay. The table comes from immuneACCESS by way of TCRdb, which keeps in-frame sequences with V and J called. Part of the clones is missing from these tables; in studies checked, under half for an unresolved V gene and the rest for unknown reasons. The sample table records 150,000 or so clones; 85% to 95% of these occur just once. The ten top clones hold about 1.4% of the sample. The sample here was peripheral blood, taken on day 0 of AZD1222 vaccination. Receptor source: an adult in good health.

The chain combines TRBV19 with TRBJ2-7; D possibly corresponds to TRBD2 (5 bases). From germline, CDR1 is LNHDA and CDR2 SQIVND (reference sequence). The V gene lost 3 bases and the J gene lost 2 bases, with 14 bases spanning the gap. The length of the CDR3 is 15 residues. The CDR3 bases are TGTGCCAGTAGTATTGGTCTAGCAGCTGCCTACGAGCAGTACTTC. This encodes CASSIGLAAAYEQYF.

CDR3 amino acids: CASSQTAGPLEAGGSGNTIYF. As DNA, the CDR3 is TGCGCCAGCAGTCAAACAGCGGGCCCCCTGGAGGCGGGGGGTTCTGGAAACACCATATATTTT. This sequence joins TRBV23-1 and TRBJ1-3; tentative D call: TRBD1 (5 bases). TRBV23-1 has ORF status, its function being uncertain. The CDR3 runs to 21 residues. V lost 2 bases and J lost 1, with 27 bases in between.

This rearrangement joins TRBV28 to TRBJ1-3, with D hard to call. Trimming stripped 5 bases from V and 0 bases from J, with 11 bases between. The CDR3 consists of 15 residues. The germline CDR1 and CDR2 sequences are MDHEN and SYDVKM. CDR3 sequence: CASSESPNSGNTIYF. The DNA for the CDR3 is TGTGCCAGCAGTGAAAGTCCGAACTCTGGAAACACCATATATTTT.

The CDR3 reads CASSLGSSSSYNEQFF. The CDR3 DNA is TGTGCCAGCAGCTTAGGCTCCTCGAGCTCCTACAATGAGCAGTTCTTC. The V and J genes are TRBV11-3 and TRBJ2-1; D not certain. Per germline, CDR1 SGHNT and CDR2 YENEEA. The CDR3 runs 16 residues. Trimming took 1 base from V and 0 from J, leaving 10 bases between them.

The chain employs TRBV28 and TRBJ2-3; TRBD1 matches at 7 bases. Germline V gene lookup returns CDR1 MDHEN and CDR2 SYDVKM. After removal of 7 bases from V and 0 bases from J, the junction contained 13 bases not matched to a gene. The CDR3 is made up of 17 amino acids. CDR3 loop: CASTAYRGWTSTDTQYF. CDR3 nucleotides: TGTGCCAGCACCGCTTACAGGGGCTGGACTAGCACAGATACGCAGTATTTT. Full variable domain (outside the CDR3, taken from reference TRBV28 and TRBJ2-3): DVKVTQSSRYLVKRTGEKVFLECVQDMDHENMFWYRQDPGLGLRLIYFSYDVKMKEKGDIPEGYSVSREKKERFSLILESASTNQTSMYLCASTAYRGWTSTDTQYFGPGTRLTVL.

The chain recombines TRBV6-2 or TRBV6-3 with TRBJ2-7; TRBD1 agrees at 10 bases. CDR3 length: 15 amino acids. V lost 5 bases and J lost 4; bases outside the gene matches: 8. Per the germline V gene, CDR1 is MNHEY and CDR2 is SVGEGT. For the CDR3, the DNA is TGTGCCAGCAGTACGAGACAGGGGGCTTTGTACGAGCAGTACTTC. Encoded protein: CASSTRQGALYEQYF.

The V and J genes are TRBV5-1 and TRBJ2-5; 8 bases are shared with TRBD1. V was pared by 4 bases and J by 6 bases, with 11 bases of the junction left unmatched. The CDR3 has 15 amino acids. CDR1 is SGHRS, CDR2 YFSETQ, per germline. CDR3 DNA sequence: TGCGCCAGCAGCCCGACTGGACAGGGTTGGCAGACCCAGTACTTC. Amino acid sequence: CASSPTGQGWQTQYF.

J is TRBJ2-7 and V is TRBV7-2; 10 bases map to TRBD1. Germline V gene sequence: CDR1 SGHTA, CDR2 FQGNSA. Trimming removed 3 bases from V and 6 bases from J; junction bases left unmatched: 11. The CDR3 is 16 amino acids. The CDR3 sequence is CASSFNVDRGRVEQYF. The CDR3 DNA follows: TGTGCCAGCAGCTTCAACGTAGACAGGGGGCGCGTCGAGCAGTACTTC.

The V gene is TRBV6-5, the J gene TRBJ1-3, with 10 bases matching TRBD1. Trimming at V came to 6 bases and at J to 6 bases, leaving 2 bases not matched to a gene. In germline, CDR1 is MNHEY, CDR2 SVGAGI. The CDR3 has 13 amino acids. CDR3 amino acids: CASRGQGINTIYF. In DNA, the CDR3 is TGTGCCAGCAGGGGACAGGGGATAAACACCATATATTTT.

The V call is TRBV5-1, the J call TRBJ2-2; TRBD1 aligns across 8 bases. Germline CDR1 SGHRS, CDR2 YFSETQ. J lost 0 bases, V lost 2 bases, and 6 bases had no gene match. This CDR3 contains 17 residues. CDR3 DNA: TGCGCCAGCAGCTTTCCAGGGGGCAAGTCGAACACCGGGGAGCTGTTTTTT. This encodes CASSFPGGKSNTGELFF.

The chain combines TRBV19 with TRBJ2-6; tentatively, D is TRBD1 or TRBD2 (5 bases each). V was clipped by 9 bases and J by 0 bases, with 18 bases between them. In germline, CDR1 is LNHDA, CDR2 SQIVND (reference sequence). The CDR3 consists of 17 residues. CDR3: CASNLGETRSGANVLTF. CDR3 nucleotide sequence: TGTGCCAGCAACCTAGGGGAGACCCGCTCTGGGGCCAACGTCCTGACTTTC.

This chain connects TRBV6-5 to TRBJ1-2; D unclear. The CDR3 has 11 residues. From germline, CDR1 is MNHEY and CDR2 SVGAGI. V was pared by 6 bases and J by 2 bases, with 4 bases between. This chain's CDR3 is CASSHNYGYTF. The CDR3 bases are TGTGCCAGCAGCCACAACTATGGCTACACCTTC.

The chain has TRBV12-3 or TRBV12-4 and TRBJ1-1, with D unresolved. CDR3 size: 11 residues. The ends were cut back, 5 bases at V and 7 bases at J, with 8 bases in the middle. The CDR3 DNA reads TGTGCCAGCAGTAACCGGTTTGAAGCTTTCTTT. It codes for CASSNRFEAFF.

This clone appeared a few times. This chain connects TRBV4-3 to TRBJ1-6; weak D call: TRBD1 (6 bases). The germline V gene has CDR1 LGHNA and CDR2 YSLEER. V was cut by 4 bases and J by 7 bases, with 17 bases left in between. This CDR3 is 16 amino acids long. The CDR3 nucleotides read TGCGCCAGCAGCCCAGACTCAAGGGGGAGCAATTCACCCCTCCACTTT. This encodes CASSPDSRGSNSPLHF.

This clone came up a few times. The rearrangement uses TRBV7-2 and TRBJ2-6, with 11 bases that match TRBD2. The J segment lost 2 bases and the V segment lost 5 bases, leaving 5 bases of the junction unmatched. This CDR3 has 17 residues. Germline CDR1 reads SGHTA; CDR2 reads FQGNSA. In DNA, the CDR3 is TGTGCCAGCAGCGTGACTAGCGGGAATACTGGGGCCAACGTCCTGACTTTC. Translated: CASSVTSGNTGANVLTF.

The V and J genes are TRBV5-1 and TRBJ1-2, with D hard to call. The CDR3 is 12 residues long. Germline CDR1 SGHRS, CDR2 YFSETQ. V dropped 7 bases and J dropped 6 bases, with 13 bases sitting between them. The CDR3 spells CASAEVGNGYTF. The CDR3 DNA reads TGCGCCAGCGCTGAGGTAGGGAATGGCTACACCTTC. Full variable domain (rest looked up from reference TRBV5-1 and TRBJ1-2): KAGVTQTPRYLIKTRGQQVTLSCSPISGHRSVSWYQQTPGQGLQFLFEYFSETQRNKGNFPGRFSGRQFSNSRSEMNVSTLELGDSALYLCASAEVGNGYTFGSGTRLTVV.

DNA of the CDR3: TGTGCCAGCAGCTTAGCGCGGGTGCGGGTTAGCACAGATACGCAGTATTTT. Protein: CASSLARVRVSTDTQYF. The rearrangement uses TRBV7-8 and TRBJ2-3; tentatively, D is TRBD2 (5 bases). Germline CDR1 is SGHVS and CDR2 is FQNEAQ. Trimming stripped 0 bases from V and 0 bases from J, with 13 bases between. CDR3 length: 17 residues.

For the CDR3, the DNA is TGTGCCAGCAGGCCCGCGGACAGGGCGGACACTGAAGCTTTCTTT. This encodes CASRPADRADTEAFF. The rearrangement links TRBV28 to TRBJ1-1, with 8 bases that match TRBD1. Trimming cost V 6 bases and J 3 bases; bases outside gene matches: 9. The CDR3 has 15 amino acids. Germline-derived CDR1 and CDR2 are MDHEN and SYDVKM. The full variable domain, with the rest looked up from reference TRBV28 and TRBJ1-1, is DVKVTQSSRYLVKRTGEKVFLECVQDMDHENMFWYRQDPGLGLRLIYFSYDVKMKEKGDIPEGYSVSREKKERFSLILESASTNQTSMYLCASRPADRADTEAFFGQGTRLTVV.

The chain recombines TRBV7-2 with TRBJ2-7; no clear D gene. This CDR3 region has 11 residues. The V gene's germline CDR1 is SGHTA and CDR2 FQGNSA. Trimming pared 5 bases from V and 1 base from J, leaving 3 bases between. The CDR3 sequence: CASSASYEQYF. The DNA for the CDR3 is TGTGCCAGCAGCGCTTCCTACGAGCAGTACTTC. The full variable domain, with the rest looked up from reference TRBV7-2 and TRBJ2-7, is GAGVSQSPSNKVTEKGKDVELRCDPISGHTALYWYRQSLGQGLEFLIYFQGNSAPDKSGLPSDRFSAERTGGSVSTLTIQRTQQEDSAVYLCASSASYEQYFGPGTRLTVT.

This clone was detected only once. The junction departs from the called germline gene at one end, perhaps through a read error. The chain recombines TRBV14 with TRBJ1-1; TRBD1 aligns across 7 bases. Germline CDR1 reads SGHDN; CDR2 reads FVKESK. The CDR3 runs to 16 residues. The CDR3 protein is CASSQDLGQVNTGAFF. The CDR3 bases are TGTGCCAGCAGCCAAGATCTCGGACAGGTTAACACTGGAGCTTTCTTT.

The CDR3 DNA follows: TGTGCCAGCAATGGAAGATTCGGTACTTTTGAGACCCAGTACGTAGATTTTGAGACCCAGTACTTC. It is translated as CASNGRFGTFETQYVDFETQYF. J is TRBJ2-5 and V is TRBV2, with D unclear. The germline V gene encodes CDR1 SNHLY and CDR2 FYNNEI. V lost 7 bases and J 5 bases, leaving 41 bases between the germline ends. CDR3 length: 22 amino acids.

The CDR3: CASSLGRGGIEAFF. The CDR3 DNA follows: TGTGCCAGCAGCTTGGGCAGGGGAGGGATTGAAGCTTTCTTT. This sequence joins TRBV5-5 and TRBJ1-1, with TRBD1 as a possible D gene (6 bases). CDR1 and CDR2 from the germline V gene are SGHKS and YYEKEE (reference sequence). The CDR3 sequence is 14 residues long. V gave up 0 bases and J gave up 7 bases, with 13 bases separating them.

CDR3 protein: CASRVVATNEKLFF. Here the CDR3 DNA reads TGTGCCAGCAGGGTGGTGGCAACTAATGAAAAACTGTTTTTT. The chain has TRBV28 and TRBJ1-4; no clear D. Trimming left V 6 bases short and J 0 bases short, with 8 bases between. The CDR3 extends over 14 amino acids. Germline CDR1 reads MDHEN; CDR2 reads SYDVKM.

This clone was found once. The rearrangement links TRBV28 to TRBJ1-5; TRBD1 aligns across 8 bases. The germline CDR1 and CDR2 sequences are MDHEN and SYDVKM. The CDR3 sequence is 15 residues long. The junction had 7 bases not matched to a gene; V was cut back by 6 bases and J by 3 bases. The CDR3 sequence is CASRMTGAINQPQHF. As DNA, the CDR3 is TGTGCCAGCAGGATGACAGGGGCGATCAATCAGCCCCAGCATTTT.

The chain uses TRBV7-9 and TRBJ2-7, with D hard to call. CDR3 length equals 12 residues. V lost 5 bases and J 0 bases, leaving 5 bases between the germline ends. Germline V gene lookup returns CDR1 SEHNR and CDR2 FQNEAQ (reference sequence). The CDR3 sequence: CASSASSYEQYF. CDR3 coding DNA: TGTGCCAGCAGCGCCTCCTCCTACGAGCAGTACTTC.